This T cell receptor beta chain was profiled in a study of cytomegalovirus exposure and HLA in healthy donors. This CDR3 contains 16 residues. The V gene lost 0 bases and the J gene lost 5 bases, with 16 bases spanning the gap. CDR1 is SGHVS, CDR2 FQNEAQ, per germline. The PCR ran on 60 Vbeta and 13 Jbeta primers. Sequencing was performed with immunoSEQ multiplex PCR; in TCRdb, only in-frame clones are kept and a portion is missing. Among fewer than 200,000 clones listed, around 82% were seen once. Sequenced: PBMCs. This chain connects TRBV7-8 to TRBJ1-2; the D gene is possibly TRBD1 (5 bases). This clonotype originated in a woman under 40 in good health and CMV-seropositive. Here the CDR3 DNA reads TGTGCCAGCAGCTTAGCGGGCAGGGCTCCAGGGTATGGCTACACCTTC. It is translated as CASSLAGRAPGYGYTF.